This T cell receptor (beta chain) was sequenced during a study of T cells in narcolepsy. Study overall: Patients with NT1 or NT2 and healthy control donors were enrolled.

Note on this clone: Its matching antigen is unknown.

Profiling relied on immunoSEQ multiplex PCR, and the TCRdb table lists in-frame clones only, not all of them. Among fewer than 35,000 clones listed, around 86% were seen once. Study-level findings and limits: Reportedly, autoreactive clonotypes were serially detected in patients' blood but not controls'. Comparing one patient's CSF and blood CD4+ clonotypes highlighted HCRT- and TRIB2-specific autoreactive clonotypes.

The clonotype comes from a human donor with narcolepsy. Sequenced material: CD45RA- memory CD4+ T cells from PBMCs.

CDR3: CASSSGTSGRPSTDTQYF. In DNA, the CDR3 is TGTGCCAGCAGCTCCGGGACTAGCGGGCGTCCTAGCACAGATACGCAGTATTTT. The chain has TRBV5-6 and TRBJ2-3, with 12 bases fitting TRBD2. Germline values: CDR1 SGHDT, CDR2 YYEEEE. V gave up 3 bases and J gave up 0 bases; unmatched junction bases: 8. The CDR3 loop spans 18 amino acids.